A single sample gave rise to the 8 T cell receptor beta chains below, sequenced in a study of blood T cell repertoires in COVID-19. Sequenced by immunoSEQ multiplex PCR; TCRdb stores in-frame clones only, minus some. The profile shows a few hundred thousand clones, 85% of them singletons. Sequencing used PBMCs or T cells enriched from blood (not recorded which). The receptors were gathered from a man aged 40-55 years who had recovered from COVID-19.

J is TRBJ2-1 and V is TRBV6-4; D remains unclear. This CDR3 spans 13 amino acids. Trimming left V 0 bases short and J 4 bases short, with 4 bases between. Germline CDR1 reads MRHNA; CDR2 reads SNTAGT. The CDR3 sequence is CASSDSRYNEQFF. CDR3 bases: TGTGCCAGCAGTGACTCGCGTTACAATGAGCAGTTCTTC.

This clone turned up a few times. The rearrangement links TRBV28 to TRBJ2-7; a weak D match, TRBD2 (5 bases). V lost 5 bases, J lost 7 bases, and 9 bases lay in between. The germline gives CDR1 MDHEN, CDR2 SYDVKM. The CDR3 spans 11 residues. Here the CDR3 reads CASSPRREQYF. The DNA for the CDR3 is TGTGCCAGCAGTCCTCGGAGGGAGCAGTACTTC. Looking up the rest from reference TRBV28 and TRBJ2-7 gives the full variable domain: DVKVTQSSRYLVKRTGEKVFLECVQDMDHENMFWYRQDPGLGLRLIYFSYDVKMKEKGDIPEGYSVSREKKERFSLILESASTNQTSMYLCASSPRREQYFGPGTRLTVT.

The chain joins TRBV23-1 to TRBJ2-7; 8 bases agree with TRBD1. TRBV23-1 is noted as an ORF with a role that remains uncertain. V lost 4 bases, J lost 4 bases, and 12 bases stayed unmatched. The CDR3 consists of 16 residues. Here the CDR3 reads CASSRPGQEVGYEQYF. As DNA, the CDR3 is TGCGCCAGCAGTCGACCGGGACAGGAGGTAGGGTACGAGCAGTACTTC.

A word on this clone: The junction differs from germline at one of its ends, possibly a read error. The J gene is TRBJ1-2, the V gene TRBV28; D is ambiguous. This CDR3 spans 11 amino acids. Germline-derived CDR1 and CDR2 are MDHEN and SYDVKM. The CDR3 loop reads CATSSQDGYTF. Here the CDR3 DNA reads TGTGCCACCAGTTCTCAGGATGGCTACACCTTC.

The rearrangement joins TRBV4-1 to TRBJ2-7; D gene uncertain. V was clipped by 0 bases and J by 4 bases, with 10 bases between them. The CDR3 is 14 amino acids. The germline V gene encodes CDR1 MGHRA and CDR2 YSYEKL. The CDR3, as DNA: TGCGCCAGCAGCCAAGAAAACCAGAATTACGAGCAGTACTTC. Residues: CASSQENQNYEQYF.

The chain couples TRBV10-3 to TRBJ1-2; 12 nucleotides agree with TRBD1. CDR1 and CDR2 (germline): ENHRY, SYGVKD. The CDR3 is 16 residues long. V lost 4 bases to trimming and J lost 7 bases; unmatched junction nucleotides: 10. This chain's CDR3 is CAISAGTGGARGGYTF. The CDR3 DNA follows: TGTGCCATCAGTGCCGGGACAGGGGGCGCCAGGGGTGGCTACACCTTC.

V and J are TRBV13 and TRBJ2-2, with TRBD2 matching over 8 bases. V trimming: 4 bases; J trimming: 2 bases; junction bases outside the gene matches: 9. CDR3 length: 17 residues. The germline CDR1 and CDR2 sequences are PRHDT and FYEKMQ (reference sequence). The CDR3 protein is CASSSFETSGNTGELFF. Written as DNA, the CDR3 is TGTGCCAGCAGCTCCTTCGAAACTAGCGGCAACACCGGGGAGCTGTTTTTT.

The genes are TRBV5-1 and TRBJ2-3; possible D gene TRBD2, 6 bases. Per germline, CDR1 SGHRS and CDR2 YFSETQ. With 4 bases removed from V and 0 bases from J, the gap between germline ends came to 18 bases. The CDR3 is made up of 17 amino acids. The CDR3 region has the DNA TGCGCCAGCAGCCAGGCGTACGGGAGTACTAGCACAGATACGCAGTATTTT. This sequence encodes CASSQAYGSTSTDTQYF.